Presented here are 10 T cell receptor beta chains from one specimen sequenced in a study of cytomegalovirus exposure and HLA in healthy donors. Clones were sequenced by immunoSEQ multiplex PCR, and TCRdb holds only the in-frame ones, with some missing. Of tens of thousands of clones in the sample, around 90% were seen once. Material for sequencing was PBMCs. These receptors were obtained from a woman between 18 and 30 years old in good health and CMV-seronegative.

The CDR3: CASSSSIGELFF. CDR3 nucleotide sequence: TGTGCCAGCAGTTCTTCTATCGGGGAGCTGTTTTTT. The rearrangement joins TRBV28 to TRBJ2-2; no clear D gene. Germline V gives CDR1 MDHEN, CDR2 SYDVKM. CDR3 length: 12 amino acids. V was shortened by 4 bases and J by 7 bases, with 7 bases between the two germline ends.

The CDR3 is CASSTTGQSSYNEQFF. For the CDR3, the DNA is TGTGCCAGTAGTACCACTGGGCAAAGCTCCTACAATGAGCAGTTCTTC. The chain recombines TRBV19 with TRBJ2-1; D is unresolved. Trimming removed 4 bases from V and 0 bases from J, with 13 bases in between. Germline lookup yields CDR1 LNHDA and CDR2 SQIVND (reference sequence). CDR3 length equals 16 residues.

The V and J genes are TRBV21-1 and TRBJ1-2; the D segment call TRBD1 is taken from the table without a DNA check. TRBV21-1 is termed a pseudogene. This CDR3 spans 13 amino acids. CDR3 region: CAMRGQMNYGYTF. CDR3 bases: TGTGCCATGCGGGGACAGATGAACTATGGCTACACCTTC.

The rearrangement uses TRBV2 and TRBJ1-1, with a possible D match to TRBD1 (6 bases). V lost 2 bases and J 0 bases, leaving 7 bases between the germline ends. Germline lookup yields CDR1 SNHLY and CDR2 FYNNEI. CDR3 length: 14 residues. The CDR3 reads CASSEQGMNTEAFF. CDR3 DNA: TGTGCCAGCAGTGAACAGGGGATGAACACTGAAGCTTTCTTT.

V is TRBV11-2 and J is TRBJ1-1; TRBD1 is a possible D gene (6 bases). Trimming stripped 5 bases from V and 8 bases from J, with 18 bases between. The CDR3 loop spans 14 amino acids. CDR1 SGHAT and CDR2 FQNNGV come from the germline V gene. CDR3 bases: TGTGCCAGCAGCAGAGGGGGGGGGACCCTGGAAGCTTTCTTT. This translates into CASSRGGGTLEAFF.

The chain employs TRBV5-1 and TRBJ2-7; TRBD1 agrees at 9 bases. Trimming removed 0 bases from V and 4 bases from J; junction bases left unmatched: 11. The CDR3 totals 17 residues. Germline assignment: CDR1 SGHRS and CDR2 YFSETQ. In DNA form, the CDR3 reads TGCGCCAGCAGCTTGGCCGTTCTGGGACAGGGCGGGTACGAGCAGTACTTC. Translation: CASSLAVLGQGGYEQYF. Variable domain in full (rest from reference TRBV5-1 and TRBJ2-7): KAGVTQTPRYLIKTRGQQVTLSCSPISGHRSVSWYQQTPGQGLQFLFEYFSETQRNKGNFPGRFSGRQFSNSRSEMNVSTLELGDSALYLCASSLAVLGQGGYEQYFGPGTRLTVT.

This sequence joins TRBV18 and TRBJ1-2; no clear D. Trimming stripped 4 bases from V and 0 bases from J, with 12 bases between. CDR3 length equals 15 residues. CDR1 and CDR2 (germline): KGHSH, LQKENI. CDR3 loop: CASSQGLLANYGYTF. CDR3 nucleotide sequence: TGTGCCAGCTCACAAGGACTGTTAGCTAACTATGGCTACACCTTC.

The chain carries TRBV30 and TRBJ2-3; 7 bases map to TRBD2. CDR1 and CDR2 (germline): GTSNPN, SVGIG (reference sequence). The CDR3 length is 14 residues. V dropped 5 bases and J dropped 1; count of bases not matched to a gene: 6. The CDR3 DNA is TGTGCCTGGGCCTCTAGCGGAGGCACAGATACGCAGTATTTT. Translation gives CAWASSGGTDTQYF.

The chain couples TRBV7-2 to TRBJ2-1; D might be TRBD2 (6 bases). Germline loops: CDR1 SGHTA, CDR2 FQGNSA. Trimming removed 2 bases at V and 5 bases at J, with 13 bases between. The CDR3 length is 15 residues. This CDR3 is CASSLRRESNNEQFF. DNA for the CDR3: TGTGCCAGCAGCTTACGACGGGAGAGTAACAATGAGCAGTTCTTC.

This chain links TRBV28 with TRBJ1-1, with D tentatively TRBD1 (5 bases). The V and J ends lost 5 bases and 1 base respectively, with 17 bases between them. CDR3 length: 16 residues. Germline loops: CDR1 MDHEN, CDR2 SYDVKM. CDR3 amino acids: CASSPLGAGRNTEAFF. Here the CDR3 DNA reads TGTGCCAGCAGTCCCTTGGGCGCGGGGCGGAACACTGAAGCTTTCTTT.